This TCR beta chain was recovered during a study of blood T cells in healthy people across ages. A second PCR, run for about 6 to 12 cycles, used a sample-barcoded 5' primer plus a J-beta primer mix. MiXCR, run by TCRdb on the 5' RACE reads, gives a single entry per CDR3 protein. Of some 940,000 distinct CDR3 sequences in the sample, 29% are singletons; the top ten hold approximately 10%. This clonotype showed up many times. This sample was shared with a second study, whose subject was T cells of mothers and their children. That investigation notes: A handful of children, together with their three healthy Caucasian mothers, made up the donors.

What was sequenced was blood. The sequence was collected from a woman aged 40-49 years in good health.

For the CDR3, the DNA is TGTGCCAGCACCACAGGGTTTCGGGACGAGCAGTACTTC. The encoded protein is CASTTGFRDEQYF. The genes are TRBV6-1 and TRBJ2-7; the D gene is possibly TRBD1 (6 bases). V was cut by 7 bases and J by 5 bases, with 15 bases left in between. CDR1 is MNHNS, CDR2 SASEGT, per germline. The CDR3 runs to 13 residues.